Below, 15 T cell receptor beta chains from the same sample are listed, as sequenced in a study of T cells expressing NK-cell markers. TCRdb re-called the 5' RACE reads; every CDR3 protein appears as one record, without DNA. This repertoire comprises a few hundred thousand distinct CDR3 sequences; its ten largest clones make up 5.2%. The sample taken for sequencing was blood T cells: a sorted CD56 or NKG2C T cell subset, CD4+ or CD8+ T cells, or bulk PBMC T cells (not recorded which). The receptors originated from a man aged 18-70 years in good health.

The V call is TRBV19, the J call TRBJ1-5. Germline V gene sequence: CDR1 LNHDA, CDR2 SQIVND (reference sequence). The CDR3 is 14 amino acids. The CDR3: CASSIGTTNQPQHF.

The chain couples TRBV12-3 or TRBV12-4 to TRBJ2-3; TCRdb's D gene call, TRBD1, goes unchecked for lack of DNA. The CDR3 totals 15 residues. CDR3: CASSSRTGGADTQYF.

CDR3 sequence reads: CASSLGGQSNQPQHF. The V gene is TRBV28, the J gene TRBJ1-5; with no DNA, the TCRdb D assignment of TRBD1 cannot be verified. The germline CDR1 and CDR2 sequences are MDHEN and SYDVKM. This CDR3 has 15 amino acids.

The V and J genes are TRBV11-2 and TRBJ2-6; TCRdb gives TRBD1 as the D gene, but with no DNA this cannot be confirmed. The CDR3 covers 18 residues. CDR1 and CDR2 from the germline V gene are SGHAT and FQNNGV. CDR3 protein: CASSPRTGASSGANVLTF.

The chain carries TRBV5-1 and TRBJ2-3; without DNA, the TCRdb call of TRBD1 cannot be checked. Per germline, CDR1 SGHRS and CDR2 YFSETQ. The CDR3 loop spans 14 amino acids. The CDR3 loop is CASSFGQSRDTQYF.

This chain joins TRBV5-1 and TRBJ1-1; TCRdb designates TRBD1, a call that cannot be tested without DNA. Germline V gene data show CDR1 as SGHRS and CDR2 as YFSETQ. CDR3 size: 16 residues. The CDR3 sequence is CASSLYETALNTEAFF.

The V call is TRBV7-6, the J call TRBJ2-5; TCRdb's D call, TRBD2, is unchecked because there is no DNA. Germline loops: CDR1 SGHVS, CDR2 FNYEAQ. The CDR3 extends over 17 amino acids. The CDR3 is CASSLGGPSGEQETQYF. Combining the CDR3 with reference TRBV7-6 and TRBJ2-5 gives the whole variable domain GAGVSQSPRYKVTKRGQDVALRCDPISGHVSLYWYRQALGQGPEFLTYFNYEAQQDKSGLPNDRFSAERPEGSISTLTIQRTEQRDSAMYRCASSLGGPSGEQETQYFGPGTRLLVL.

The chain is built from TRBV11-1 and TRBJ2-3; TCRdb's D call, TRBD2, is unchecked because there is no DNA. The CDR3 is made up of 14 amino acids. Germline V CDR1 and CDR2: SGHAT, FQDESV (reference sequence). CDR3 in amino acids: CASSLGPSPDTQYF.

The rearrangement joins TRBV29-1 to TRBJ2-7; with no DNA, the TCRdb D assignment of TRBD1 cannot be verified. The germline V gene has CDR1 SQVTM and CDR2 ANQGSEA. The CDR3 covers 16 residues. This CDR3 reads CSGIVLGQGNLYEQYF.

V usage is TRBV5-1 and J usage is TRBJ1-2. The CDR3 consists of 15 residues. Germline V gives CDR1 SGHRS, CDR2 YFSETQ. CDR3: CASSPGGATNYGYTF.

This chain links TRBV10-3 with TRBJ2-3; TCRdb picks TRBD1, but there is no DNA to check that call. The CDR3 contains 15 residues. Germline lookup yields CDR1 ENHRY and CDR2 SYGVKD. This CDR3 reads CAIRFSSVPTDTQYF.

The chain links TRBV5-1 to TRBJ1-1; the TRBD1 assignment by TCRdb is unverifiable without DNA. Germline loops: CDR1 SGHRS, CDR2 YFSETQ. The CDR3 is 16 residues long. The CDR3 sequence: CASSFEGTGGSAEAFF.

The rearrangement uses TRBV7-9 and TRBJ1-6. The CDR3 has 17 residues. Germline V gene sequence: CDR1 SEHNR, CDR2 FQNEAQ (reference sequence). The CDR3 loop is CASSRRDPSSYNSPLHF.

The CDR3 loop reads CSAIDPVGSRTQYF. This chain links TRBV20-1 with TRBJ2-3. The CDR3 loop spans 14 amino acids. Germline V CDR1 and CDR2: DFQATT, SNEGSKA (reference sequence).

This chain joins TRBV12-3 or TRBV12-4 and TRBJ2-2; TCRdb gives TRBD1 as the D gene, but with no DNA this cannot be confirmed. The CDR3 runs 15 residues. The CDR3: CASRAGTQGTGELFF.